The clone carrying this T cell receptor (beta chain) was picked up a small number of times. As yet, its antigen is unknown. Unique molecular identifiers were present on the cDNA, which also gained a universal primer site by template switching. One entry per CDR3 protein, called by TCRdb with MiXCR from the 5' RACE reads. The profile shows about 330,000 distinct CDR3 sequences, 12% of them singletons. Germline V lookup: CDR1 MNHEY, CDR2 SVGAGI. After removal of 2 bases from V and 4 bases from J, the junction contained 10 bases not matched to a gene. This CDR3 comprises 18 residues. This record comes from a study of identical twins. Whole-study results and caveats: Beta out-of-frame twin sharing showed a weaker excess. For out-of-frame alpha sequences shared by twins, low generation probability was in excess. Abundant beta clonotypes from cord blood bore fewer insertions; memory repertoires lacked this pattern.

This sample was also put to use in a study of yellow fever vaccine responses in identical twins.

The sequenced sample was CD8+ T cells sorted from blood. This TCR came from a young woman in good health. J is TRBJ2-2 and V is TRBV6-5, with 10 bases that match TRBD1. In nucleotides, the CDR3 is TGTGCCAGCAGTTACGAACCCGTCGGGACAGGGGTCACCGGGGAGCTGTTTTTT. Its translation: CASSYEPVGTGVTGELFF.